This TCR beta chain was captured in a study of regulatory and conventional T cells in RAG deficiency. Notes on the study in general: In Omenn syndrome, sorted "Tregs" may be peripherally activated cells. RAG-deficient patients showed markedly lower Shannon entropy and higher Simpson indices than control T-cell subsets. Compared with controls, unique Treg TCR beta sequences dropped approximately 100-fold in Omenn syndrome and CID/AS. Patient subsets had shorter CDR3s; Omenn Treg-Tconv overlap exceeded 80%.

Genomic DNA came from blood regulatory T cells gated CD4+ CD25-high CD127-low. Notes on this clone: The antigen remains unidentified.

TCRdb keeps only in-frame clones here, not all; method: immunoSEQ multiplex PCR. This table has about 20,000 clones, about 87% appearing once. These records were also assigned to another study, of regulatory T cells. That paper notes: The primer mix had 52 TRBV and 13 TRBJ primers.

Input material: Tregs sorted from blood. The sequence was collected from a human donor in good health.

The CDR3, as DNA: TGTGCCAGCAGACCGGGGGGTAGCGGGCTCACAGATACGCAGTATTTT. It specifies CASRPGGSGLTDTQYF. The chain has TRBV28 and TRBJ2-3; 7 bases map to TRBD2. The CDR3 loop spans 16 amino acids. The germline gives CDR1 MDHEN, CDR2 SYDVKM. The V segment lost 6 bases and the J segment 2 bases; nucleotides outside the gene matches: 11.